This T cell receptor beta chain was sequenced in a study of blood T cells in healthy people across ages. About the research overall: About one barcoded TCR beta cDNA was captured per two T cells.

V trimming: 1 base; J trimming: 3 bases; junction bases outside the gene matches: 7. In germline, CDR1 is SEHNR, CDR2 FQNEAQ (reference sequence). The CDR3 loop spans 16 amino acids. Caucasian individuals from Russia who were healthy and aged about 6 to 95 acted as donors. A second PCR, run for roughly 7 to 11 cycles, used a sample-barcoded 5' primer plus a J-beta primer mix. TCRdb redid the calling of the 5' RACE reads with MiXCR, one entry per CDR3 protein. The table lists roughly 1,000,000 distinct CDR3 sequences, roughly a quarter of them singletons. This clonotype was observed a few times. The data also belong to a second study, concerning T cells of mothers and their children.

The sample consisted of blood. This chain links TRBV7-9 with TRBJ2-7, with 9 positions matching TRBD2. The clonotype comes from a girl aged 2-10 years in good health. The CDR3 DNA reads as TGTGCCAGCAGCTTAGACAGCGGGGGGTTCGACTACGAGCAGTACTTC. Translated, it gives CASSLDSGGFDYEQYF. Full variable domain (rest looked up from reference TRBV7-9 and TRBJ2-7): DTGVSQNPRHKITKRGQNVTFRCDPISEHNRLYWYRQTLGQGPEFLTYFQNEAQLEKSRLLSDRFSAERPKGSFSTLEIQRTEQGDSAMYLCASSLDSGGFDYEQYFGPGTRLTVT.